The 19 T cell receptor beta chains below were found in one sample sequenced in a study of blood T cell repertoires in COVID-19. Here immunoSEQ multiplex PCR was the method, and the copy in TCRdb shows in-frame clones only, minus some. Of about 140,000 clones in the sample, 65% to 90% were seen once. Sequencing was performed on peripheral blood. The source of these receptors is a man in his fifties or sixties with acute or convalescent COVID-19.

This sequence joins TRBV7-2 and TRBJ2-7; D is possibly TRBD1 (8 bases). The ends were cut back, 5 bases at V and 1 base at J, with 12 bases in the middle. In germline, CDR1 is SGHTA, CDR2 FQGNSA. The CDR3 is 14 amino acids. The CDR3 sequence is CASSTQGGSYEQYF. The CDR3 coding sequence is TGTGCCAGCAGCACACAGGGGGGGTCCTACGAGCAGTACTTC. The full variable domain, with the rest looked up from reference TRBV7-2 and TRBJ2-7, is GAGVSQSPSNKVTEKGKDVELRCDPISGHTALYWYRQSLGQGLEFLIYFQGNSAPDKSGLPSDRFSAERTGGSVSTLTIQRTQQEDSAVYLCASSTQGGSYEQYFGPGTRLTVT.

The rearrangement joins TRBV6-5 to TRBJ2-3; 7 nucleotides match TRBD1. The V gene's germline CDR1 is MNHEY and CDR2 SVGAGI. The trim removed 6 bases at V and 1 base at J, leaving 7 bases unmatched. There are 15 residues in the CDR3. The CDR3 DNA reads TGTGCCAGCAGAACTACCACAGGGGGCACAGATACGCAGTATTTT. This encodes CASRTTTGGTDTQYF.

The rearrangement joins TRBV28 to TRBJ1-4; D is uncertain. This CDR3 has 15 amino acids. V lost 2 bases, J lost 1 base, and 8 bases lay in between. The germline CDR1 and CDR2 sequences are MDHEN and SYDVKM. The CDR3 region is CASSLLEGTNEKLFF. The CDR3 nucleotides read TGTGCCAGCAGTTTACTGGAGGGAACTAATGAAAAACTGTTTTTT.

This chain links TRBV14 with TRBJ2-2, with TRBD2 matching over 10 bases. The V segment lost 4 bases and the J segment 7 bases; nucleotides outside the gene matches: 6. The CDR3 is 15 residues long. Looked up from germline, CDR1 is SGHDN and CDR2 is FVKESK. The CDR3 DNA is TGTGCCAGCAGCCGGGGACTAGCGTTTCACGGGGAGCTGTTTTTT. Its protein is CASSRGLAFHGELFF.

The CDR3 DNA reads as TGTGCCAGCAGCTTAGGGCCTCAGCCCCAGCATTTT. Its translation: CASSLGPQPQHF. The chain carries TRBV7-9 and TRBJ1-5; D not resolved. Germline-derived CDR1 and CDR2 are SEHNR and FQNEAQ (reference sequence). Trimming pared 1 base from V and 6 bases from J, leaving 4 bases between. CDR3 size: 12 residues.

J is TRBJ2-2 and V is TRBV19, with 8 bases identical to TRBD2. V was clipped by 6 bases and J by 5 bases; unmatched bases: 11. The CDR3 contains 16 residues. CDR1 LNHDA and CDR2 SQIVND come from the germline V gene (reference sequence). The CDR3 spells CASRLNEREHTGELFF. Here the CDR3 DNA reads TGTGCCAGTAGGCTCAACGAGCGGGAGCATACCGGGGAGCTGTTTTTT.

The J gene is TRBJ2-1, the V gene TRBV7-6; maybe TRBD2 (5 bases). CDR3 length: 13 amino acids. Per the germline V gene, CDR1 is SGHVS and CDR2 is FNYEAQ. V was clipped by 5 bases and J by 9 bases, with 14 bases between them. The CDR3 sequence: CASSLGLLGEQFF. The CDR3 nucleotides read TGTGCCAGCAGCCTAGGACTCCTCGGTGAGCAGTTCTTC.

The gene calls are TRBV30 and TRBJ2-7; no reliable D call. Deletions cut 6 bases from V and 0 bases from J, with 9 bases between. This CDR3 is built from 12 residues. Germline V CDR1 and CDR2: GTSNPN, SVGIG (reference sequence). The CDR3: CACQDNSYEQYF. The CDR3 nucleotides read TGTGCCTGCCAGGATAACTCCTACGAGCAGTACTTC.

The V call is TRBV12-5, the J call TRBJ1-6; a possible D gene is TRBD1 (5 bases). The CDR3 spans 13 residues. Trimming pared 0 bases from V and 13 bases from J, leaving 10 bases between. From germline, CDR1 is LGHNT and CDR2 FRNRAP. DNA for the CDR3: TGTGCTAGTGGTTTGGTACTCGGGGGGCCCCTCCACTTT. It is translated as CASGLVLGGPLHF.

The chain couples TRBV5-5 to TRBJ2-5; D is ambiguous. Per the germline V gene, CDR1 is SGHKS and CDR2 is YYEKEE (reference sequence). There are 14 residues in the CDR3. The V and J ends lost 0 bases and 0 bases respectively, with 6 bases between them. This chain's CDR3 is CASSLVQYQETQYF. As DNA, the CDR3 is TGTGCCAGCAGCTTGGTTCAATACCAAGAGACCCAGTACTTC.

The V and J genes are TRBV2 and TRBJ1-5, with D possibly matching TRBD1 (6 bases). V lost 7 bases and J 4 bases, leaving 11 bases between the germline ends. The length of the CDR3 is 13 residues. Per the germline V gene, CDR1 is SNHLY and CDR2 is FYNNEI. CDR3 coding DNA: TGTGCCAGCAAGGGGGAGGGTAATCAGCCCCAGCATTTT. Its protein is CASKGEGNQPQHF.

This clone was recorded a few times. This chain links TRBV10-3 with TRBJ2-1, with TRBD2 as a possible D gene (6 bases). With 3 bases removed from V and 3 bases from J, the gap between germline ends came to 9 bases. This CDR3 has 14 amino acids. Looked up from germline, CDR1 is ENHRY and CDR2 is SYGVKD. This CDR3 is CAISDRDFYNEQFF. CDR3 coding DNA: TGTGCCATCAGTGACCGGGACTTCTACAATGAGCAGTTCTTC.

The rearrangement links TRBV3-1 (or the pseudogene TRBV3-2) to TRBJ2-1; 12 positions match TRBD2. The CDR3 sequence is 14 residues long. Per germline, CDR1 LGHDT and CDR2 YNNKEL (reference sequence). The trim removed 6 bases at V and 6 bases at J, leaving 3 bases unmatched. The CDR3 protein is CASRASGGGNEQFF. CDR3 DNA sequence: TGTGCCAGCAGAGCTAGCGGGGGGGGCAATGAGCAGTTCTTC.

The genes are TRBV30 and TRBJ2-7; the D gene is possibly TRBD1 (5 bases). With 0 bases removed from V and 2 bases from J, the gap between germline ends came to 14 bases. The germline CDR1 and CDR2 sequences are GTSNPN and SVGIG (reference sequence). The CDR3 loop spans 15 amino acids. CDR3 residues: CAWSVAQGRPYEQYF. Written as DNA, the CDR3 is TGTGCCTGGAGTGTCGCTCAGGGAAGGCCCTACGAGCAGTACTTC.

The V gene is TRBV27, the J gene TRBJ2-1, with D uncertain. Per germline, CDR1 MNHEY and CDR2 SMNVEV (reference sequence). The CDR3 totals 13 residues. The V and J ends lost 8 bases and 0 bases respectively, with 8 bases between them. CDR3 in DNA: TGTGCCAGCCGAAGGAGCTCCTACAATGAGCAGTTCTTC. Its translation is CASRRSSYNEQFF.

The rearrangement joins TRBV4-1 to TRBJ1-5; D is possibly TRBD1 (6 bases). This CDR3 spans 18 amino acids. Trimming stripped 5 bases from V and 3 bases from J, with 23 bases between. CDR1 MGHRA and CDR2 YSYEKL come from the germline V gene. CDR3 coding DNA: TGCGCCAGCAGCGCAAGGAGCGGGGGCCTGGACTCCAATCAGCCCCAGCATTTT. It is translated as CASSARSGGLDSNQPQHF.

This clone was recorded a few times. V gene TRBV3-1 (or the pseudogene TRBV3-2) combines with J gene TRBJ1-4; 12 nucleotides align to TRBD1. J gave up 8 bases and V 1 base, and 2 bases lay outside the gene matches. This CDR3 comprises 15 residues. Germline V gene data show CDR1 as LGHDT and CDR2 as YNNKEL (reference sequence). CDR3 region: CASSQVGTGGEKLFF. The CDR3, as DNA: TGTGCCAGCAGCCAAGTTGGGACAGGGGGCGAAAAACTGTTTTTT.

J is TRBJ2-7 and V is TRBV9; D is perhaps TRBD2 (5 bases). This CDR3 is 15 amino acids long. Between the trimmed V and J ends, which lost 0 bases and 6 bases, there was a span of 16 bases. The germline V gene has CDR1 SGDLS and CDR2 YYNGEE. CDR3 nucleotides: TGTGCCAGCAGCGTAGATAGCGCCTGGCGCGGCGAGCAGTACTTC. It translates to CASSVDSAWRGEQYF.

The genes are TRBV6-5 and TRBJ1-2, with 8 bases that match TRBD1. V shed 7 bases, J shed 9 bases, and the junction held 7 bases outside the gene matches. The CDR3 covers 12 residues. Germline V gene lookup returns CDR1 MNHEY and CDR2 SVGAGI. CDR3 amino acids: CASTGQGMSYTF. DNA for the CDR3: TGTGCCAGCACCGGACAGGGAATGAGCTACACCTTC.